This T cell receptor beta chain was identified during a study of T cell clonality in common variable immunodeficiency. Study-wide results and caveats: Shared TCRbeta clones were fewer between CVID subjects than controls. CVID subjects had higher TCRbeta clonality than healthy controls, most marked in about a third.

The assay was immunoSEQ multiplex PCR, and TCRdb's table has in-frame clones only and misses some. The repertoire consists of 40,000 to 65,000 clones, none detected only once. This clone was found a few times. What it recognizes is unknown. The DNA ends 3 residues before the CDR3 does, and the rest of the CDR3 is filled in from the germline J gene. Donors gave roughly 4.5 to 8.5 ml heparinized peripheral whole blood. The germline V gene has CDR1 SGHTA and CDR2 FQGNSA. The CDR3 length is 17 residues. The receptor comes from a person aged 18 to 75 in good health. This chain joins TRBV7-2 and TRBJ2-3; possibly TRBD2 for D (5 bases). Sequences were obtained from peripheral blood mononuclear cells. The DNA read from the CDR3 is TGTGCCAGCAGCTTAGCAGCATTAGGAGGCGGTGGAGAGACG. Its protein is CASSLAALGGGGET. The CDR3 reads in full as CASSLAALGGGGETQYF.